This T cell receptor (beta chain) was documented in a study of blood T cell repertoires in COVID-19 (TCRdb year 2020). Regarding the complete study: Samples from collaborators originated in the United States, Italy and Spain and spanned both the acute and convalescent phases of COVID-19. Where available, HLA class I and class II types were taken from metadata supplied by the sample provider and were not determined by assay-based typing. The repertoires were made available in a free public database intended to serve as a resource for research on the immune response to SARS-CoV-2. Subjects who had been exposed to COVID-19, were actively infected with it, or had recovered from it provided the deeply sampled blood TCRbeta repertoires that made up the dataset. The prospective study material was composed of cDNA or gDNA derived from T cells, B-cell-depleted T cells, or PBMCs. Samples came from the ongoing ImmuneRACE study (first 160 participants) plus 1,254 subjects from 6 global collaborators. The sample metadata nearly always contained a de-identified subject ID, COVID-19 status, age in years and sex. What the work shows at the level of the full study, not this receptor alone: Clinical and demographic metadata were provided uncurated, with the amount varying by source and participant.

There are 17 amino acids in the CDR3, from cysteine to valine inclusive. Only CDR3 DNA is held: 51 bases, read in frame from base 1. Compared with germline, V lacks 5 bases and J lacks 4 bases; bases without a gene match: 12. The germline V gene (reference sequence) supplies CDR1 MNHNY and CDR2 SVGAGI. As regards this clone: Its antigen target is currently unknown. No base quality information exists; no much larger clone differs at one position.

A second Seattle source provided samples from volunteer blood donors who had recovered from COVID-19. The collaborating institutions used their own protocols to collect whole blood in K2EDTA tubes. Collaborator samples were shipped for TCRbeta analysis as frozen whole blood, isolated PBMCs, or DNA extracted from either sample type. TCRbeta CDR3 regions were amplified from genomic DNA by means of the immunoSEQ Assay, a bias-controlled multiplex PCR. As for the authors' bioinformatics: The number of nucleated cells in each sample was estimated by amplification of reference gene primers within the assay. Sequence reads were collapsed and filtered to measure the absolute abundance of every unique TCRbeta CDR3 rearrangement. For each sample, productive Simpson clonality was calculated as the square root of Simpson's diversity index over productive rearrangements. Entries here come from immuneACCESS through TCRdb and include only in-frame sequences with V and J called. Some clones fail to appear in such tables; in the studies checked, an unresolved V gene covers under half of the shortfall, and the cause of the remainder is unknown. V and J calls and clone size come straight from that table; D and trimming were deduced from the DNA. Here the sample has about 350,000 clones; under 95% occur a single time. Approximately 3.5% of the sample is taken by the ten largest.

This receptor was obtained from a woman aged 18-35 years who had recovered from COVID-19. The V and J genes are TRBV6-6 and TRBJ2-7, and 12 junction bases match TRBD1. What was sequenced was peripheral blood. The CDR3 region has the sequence CASSRGTGGAGEYEQYV. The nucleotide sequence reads TGTGCCAGCAGTCGAGGGACAGGGGGCGCGGGGGAGTACGAGCAGTACGTC.